Given below is one T cell receptor beta chain in context. Its antigen is currently not known. The sample holds no much larger clone one base away, and base qualities are not on file. Library method: the immunoSEQ multiplex PCR assay. TCRdb re-hosts the immuneACCESS table, in-frame sequences only. Its copies lack some clones; in the studies checked, an unresolved V gene accounts for under half of them, and the cause for the rest is not known. Counted in this sample were about 610,000 clones; over 75% of them appeared once. The ten most abundant clones make up about 0.01% of the sample. The germline V gene encodes CDR1 MDHEN and CDR2 SYDVKM. Trimming takes 1 base off V and 0 bases off J; junction bases not matched to a gene: 8. The CDR3 contains 18 residues, cysteine and phenylalanine counted. The read is trimmed to its CDR3 DNA, 54 bases read in frame from base 1. This sample stems from a study of shared T cell receptors in the human thymus (dated by TCRdb to about 2021). Regarding the study in general: The study examined how self-reactive, shared T-cell receptor alpha chains are generated in the human thymus.

Separately, the same data were catalogued under a study of human thymus T cells. In that second paper, the authors write: In Finland, the donors were immunologically healthy infants who were having open corrective cardiac surgery for congenital heart defects. Thymus tissue was collected as surgical resects that were removed during corrective cardiac surgery. Biased V and J gene segment usage appeared to be present in both thymic and peripheral blood repertoires. According to the related research, thymic TCR repertoires were highly overlapping among unrelated individuals. TCR alpha and beta repertoires from about 8 infant thymus samples and a few related peripheral blood samples were characterized in the study. The cohort included about six male and a couple of female infants, with donor ages spanning 7 to 244 days. Thymocytes were freed from the tissue by mechanical means and kept at -70 degrees C as pellets of roughly 9-34 million cells. A QIAsymphony instrument was used to extract genomic DNA from frozen cell pellets. TCRB and TCRAD loci were amplified from a standardized quantity of quality-controlled genomic DNA using the immunoSEQ multiplex PCR assay. The V(D)J region was spanned by amplicons of a length sufficient to cover the CDR3 and to identify V and J genes. The commercial immunoSEQ service was used to sequence amplicons on an Illumina platform. Primer bias and sequencing errors were corrected as previously described, and TCRAD and TCRB were defined on the basis of the IMGT database. Repertoires were analysed with immunoSEQ Analyzer 3.0 and VDJTools, covering basic statistics, V/J segment usage, diversity estimates, rarefaction and pairwise overlap. To estimate diversity, the Chao1, ChaoE, Efron-Thisted, Shannon and inverse Simpson indices were applied, and diversity was also estimated on datasets down-sampled to the smallest sample. Repertoire overlap used strict matching of CDR3 nucleotide sequence, V gene and J gene, with Jaccard-based multidimensional scaling clustering. Thymus samples yielded on average approximately 840,000 unique TCRB clonotypes, compared with 80,000 to 95,000 from blood samples.

Recombination joined TRBV28 with TRBJ2-1; TRBD1 lines up with 8 middle nucleotides. Sequencing input: thymocytes. The TCR comes from a boy under two years old with a congenital heart defect. Donor details come from another sample of the same person, matched by shared clones. The nucleotide sequence is TGTGCCAGCAGTTTATTAGTGAGACAGGGGCTCTCCTACAATGAGCAGTTCTTC. It translates to CASSLLVRQGLSYNEQFF.